The T cell receptor beta chain described here comes from a study of T cell changes during pregnancy in multiple sclerosis (dated by TCRdb to the late 2010s). About the investigation overall: In women with multiple sclerosis, the researchers looked at how the T cell repertoire shifted as pregnancy progressed.

Notes on this clone: What antigen it recognizes has not been identified. Qualities for individual bases were not recorded, and no much larger clone is one base off.

To prepare the library, the immunoSEQ multiplex PCR assay was applied. TCRdb took this table from immuneACCESS and kept in-frame rearrangements with V and J called. Such tables lack part of the clones; where checked against another copy, unresolved V genes explain under half of the gap, and the rest is unexplained. A total of 100,000 or so clones appear in this sample, 94% of them only once. Of the sample, approximately 1.7% falls within the top ten clones. For this chain, trimming is 0 bases at the V end and 5 bases at the J end, and the number of junction bases without a gene match is 3. The CDR3 numbers 15 residues from cysteine through phenylalanine. Kept here is only the CDR3 DNA, which spans 45 bases and is read in frame from base 1. CDR1 and CDR2, per the germline V gene, are SGHRS and YFSETQ.

The sample here was peripheral blood, taken after pregnancy. The rearrangement joined TRBV5-1 to TRBJ2-3; 10 bases in the middle match TRBD1. This receptor was obtained from a female donor in good health, enrolled as a control in a pregnancy study. The nucleotides are TGCGCCAGCAGCTTGGGAAGGACAGGGGGAGATACGCAGTATTTT. Its translation reads: CASSLGRTGGDTQYF.